The rows below give T cell receptor beta chains drawn from one sample of a study of CD8 T cells in ankylosing spondylitis. TCRdb redid the calling of the 5' RACE reads with MiXCR, one entry per CDR3 protein. The sample lists some 140,000 distinct CDR3 sequences; 7% to 9% were seen once. The source material was synovial fluid, either unsorted or a sorted T cell fraction (not recorded which). The source is a male donor with ankylosing spondylitis. Both conserved end residues are part of each CDR3. A D gene is named only where the DNA matches it firmly. Not all rows give a size; the values are once, few, many and, for expanded clones, a class.

-	TRBV20-1	TRBJ2-7	many	CSASPGPGSYEQYF	TGCAGTGCTAGCCCAGGCCCTGGGTCTTACGAGCAGTACTTC
TRBD1	TRBV6-1	TRBJ2-7	many	CASRNTETGDEQYF	TGTGCCAGCAGGAACACTGAGACAGGGGACGAGCAGTACTTC
-	TRBV2	TRBJ2-2	-	CASSYYSNTGELFF	TGTGCCAGCAGTTATTACAGTAACACCGGGGAGCTGTTTTTT
-	TRBV7-9	TRBJ2-5	many	CASSPPSWGGPQETQYF	TGTGCCAGCAGCCCCCCCTCGTGGGGGGGGCCCCAAGAGACCCAGTACTTC
-	TRBV7-3	TRBJ1-2	many	CASSLMGDGYGYTF	TGTGCCAGCAGCTTAATGGGGGACGGCTATGGCTACACCTTC
-	TRBV5-1	TRBJ2-5	-	CASSTLVEETQYF	TGCGCCAGCAGCACCCTAGTAGAGGAGACCCAGTACTTC
-	TRBV5-1	TRBJ2-5	many	CASSLDIGQETQYF	TGCGCCAGCAGCTTGGACATAGGGCAAGAGACCCAGTACTTC
-	TRBV10-3	TRBJ1-4	-	CAISEDGGEKLFF	TGTGCCATCAGTGAAGATGGGGGGGAAAAACTGTTTTTT
-	TRBV4-1	TRBJ2-5	-	CASSQGEGGGETQYF	TGCGCCAGCAGCCAAGGAGAGGGAGGAGGGGAGACCCAGTACTTC
-	TRBV29-1	TRBJ2-7	many	CSALDSSGAYEQYF	TGCAGCGCCCTGGACTCATCTGGAGCCTACGAGCAGTACTTC
TRBD1	TRBV6-1	TRBJ2-7	-	CAGTSYGTGVSEQYF	TGTGCCGGAACGAGTTACGGGACAGGGGTTTCCGAGCAGTACTTC
-	TRBV2	TRBJ2-1	many	CASRSEIGHEQFF	TGTGCCAGCAGATCCGAGATAGGGCATGAGCAGTTCTTC
-	TRBV20-1	TRBJ1-1	-	CSARFSMNTEAFF	TGCAGTGCCCGGTTCTCGATGAACACTGAAGCTTTCTTT
-	TRBV5-1	TRBJ2-2	many	CASSFLISTGELFF	TGCGCCAGCAGCTTCCTCATCTCCACCGGGGAGCTGTTTTTT
TRBD1	TRBV4-2	TRBJ1-2	-	CASSQDRQGLRYGYTF	TGTGCCAGCAGCCAAGACCGACAGGGTCTTCGGTATGGCTACACCTTC
-	TRBV5-1	TRBJ1-6	many	CASSLEGANSPLHF	TGCGCCAGCAGCTTGGAAGGTGCGAATTCACCCCTCCACTTT
TRBD1	TRBV7-2	TRBJ2-3	-	CASSFKGAATQYF	TGTGCCAGCAGCTTTAAGGGGGCCGCTACGCAGTATTTT
-	TRBV3-1	TRBJ1-1	-	CASSQVPGDTEAFF	TGTGCCAGCAGCCAAGTACCTGGCGACACTGAAGCTTTCTTT
-	TRBV20-1	TRBJ1-1	many	CSVLPWDTEAFF	TGCAGTGTCCTACCCTGGGACACTGAAGCTTTCTTT
TRBD2	TRBV7-8	TRBJ2-1	few	CASSFLRSGDYNEQFF	TGTGCCAGCAGCTTTCTTAGGAGCGGGGATTACAATGAGCAGTTCTTC
TRBD1	TRBV15	TRBJ2-7	-	CATASSYRQGPLGEQYF	TGTGCCACCGCGTCCTCCTATAGACAGGGACCTTTGGGAGAGCAGTACTTC
-	TRBV28	TRBJ2-4	many	CASSFSQVAKNIQYF	TGTGCCAGCAGTTTTAGCCAGGTCGCCAAAAACATTCAGTACTTC
-	TRBV5-1	TRBJ2-5	few	CASSPNQGETQYF	TGCGCCAGCAGCCCCAACCAGGGGGAGACCCAGTACTTC
-	TRBV28	TRBJ2-5	many	CASSVLRGRGQETQYF	TGTGCCAGCAGTGTTCTAAGGGGTAGGGGCCAAGAGACCCAGTACTTC
-	TRBV21-1	TRBJ1-3	-	CASTRQVPSGNTIYF	TGTGCCAGCACCCGACAGGTTCCCTCTGGAAACACCATATATTTT
-	TRBV6-5	TRBJ1-5	many	CASSYSKGTGQPQHF	TGTGCCAGCAGTTACTCGAAAGGGACCGGGCAGCCCCAGCATTTT
-	TRBV18	TRBJ1-5	few	CASSPLDQGSNQPQHF	TGTGCCAGCTCCCCGCTAGACCAGGGGAGCAATCAGCCCCAGCATTTT
-	TRBV24-1	TRBJ2-1	-	CATSDAQGGAYNEQFF	TGTGCCACCAGTGACGCCCAGGGCGGGGCCTACAATGAGCAGTTCTTC
TRBD1	TRBV2	TRBJ1-2	-	CASSKGQGAGYTF	TGTGCCAGCAGTAAAGGACAGGGGGCTGGCTACACCTTC
-	TRBV6-1	TRBJ2-4	many	CASSPAGTGKNIQYF	TGTGCCAGCAGCCCCGCGGGGACGGGGAAAAACATTCAGTACTTC
-	TRBV6-1	TRBJ1-2	many	CASSEPDLYGYTF	TGTGCCAGCAGTGAACCAGACCTCTATGGCTACACCTTC
-	TRBV7-2	TRBJ1-5	many	CASTPGPNQPQHF	TGTGCCAGCACACCGGGGCCCAATCAGCCCCAGCATTTT
-	TRBV24-1	TRBJ2-2	-	CATSDPGRGVAGELFF	TGTGCCACCAGTGATCCCGGCAGGGGGGTCGCCGGGGAGCTGTTTTTT
-	TRBV7-2	TRBJ2-7	many	CASSSRVSYEQYF	TGTGCCAGCAGCTCCCGGGTTTCCTACGAGCAGTACTTC
-	TRBV29-1	TRBJ2-5	many	CSVGQQETQYF	TGCAGCGTTGGACAGCAAGAGACCCAGTACTTC
-	TRBV5-1	TRBJ2-3	many	CASSLSGTTDTQYF	TGCGCCAGCAGCTTGTCGGGGACCACAGATACGCAGTATTTT
TRBD2	TRBV20-1	TRBJ2-7	few	CSARGTSGELSPYEQYF	TGCAGTGCTAGGGGGACTAGCGGAGAACTTTCCCCCTACGAGCAGTACTTC
-	TRBV20-1	TRBJ2-6	many	CSAHPSGANVLTF	TGCAGTGCTCACCCATCTGGGGCCAACGTCCTGACTTTC
-	TRBV5-1	TRBJ1-1	many	CASSLLSTANTEAFF	TGCGCCAGCAGCTTGTTATCTACAGCTAACACTGAAGCTTTCTTT
-	TRBV10-3	TRBJ2-5	-	CAISESTKETQYF	TGTGCCATCAGTGAGTCCACGAAAGAGACCCAGTACTTC
TRBD2	TRBV7-2	TRBJ2-5	few	CASSLGGGQETQYF	TGTGCCAGCAGCTTGGGCGGGGGACAAGAGACCCAGTACTTC
TRBD2	TRBV15	TRBJ2-3	few	CATSRERGSTDTQYF	TGTGCCACCAGCAGGGAGCGGGGCAGCACAGATACGCAGTATTTT
-	TRBV4-1	TRBJ2-2	many	CASSQLARDTGELFF	TGCGCCAGCAGCCAACTTGCCAGGGACACCGGGGAGCTGTTTTTT
-	TRBV7-4	TRBJ1-5	many	CASSTDPGRKECQPQHF	TGTGCCAGCAGCACCGACCCGGGACGAAAGGAGTGTCAGCCCCAGCATTTT
TRBD1	TRBV4-3	TRBJ2-2	many	CASSQVGTALTGELFF	TGCGCCAGCAGCCAAGTCGGGACAGCTCTCACCGGGGAGCTGTTTTTT
-	TRBV7-6	TRBJ2-7	many	CASSLDEGGSYEQYF	TGTGCCAGCAGCTTAGACGAAGGGGGCTCCTACGAGCAGTACTTC
TRBD2	TRBV6-1	TRBJ2-4	many	CASSSGGADKNIQYF	TGTGCCAGCTCTAGCGGGGGGGCCGACAAAAACATTCAGTACTTC
-	TRBV5-4	TRBJ2-2	few	CASSLVGTRELFF	TGTGCCAGCAGCCTCGTGGGGACGCGGGAGCTGTTTTTT